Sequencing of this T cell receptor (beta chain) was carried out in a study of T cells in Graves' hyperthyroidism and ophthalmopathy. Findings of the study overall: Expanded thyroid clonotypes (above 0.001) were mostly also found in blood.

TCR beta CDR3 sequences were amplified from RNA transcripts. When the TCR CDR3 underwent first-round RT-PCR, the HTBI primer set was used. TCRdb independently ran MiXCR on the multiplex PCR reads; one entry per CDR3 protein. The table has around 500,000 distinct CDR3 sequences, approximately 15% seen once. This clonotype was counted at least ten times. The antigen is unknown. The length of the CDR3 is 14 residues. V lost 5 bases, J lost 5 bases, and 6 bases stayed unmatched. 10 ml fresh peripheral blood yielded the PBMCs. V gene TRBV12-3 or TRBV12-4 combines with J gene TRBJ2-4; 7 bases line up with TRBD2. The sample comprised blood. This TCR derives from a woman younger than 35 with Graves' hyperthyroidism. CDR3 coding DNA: TGTGCCAGCAGTATCGGGGGGATCCAAAACATTCAGTACTTC. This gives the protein CASSIGGIQNIQYF.